The T cell receptor beta chain under discussion was sequenced for a study of blood T cells in healthy people across ages. Sample-barcoded 5' priming and a J-beta primer mix drove a second PCR of roughly 7 to 11 cycles. With 12 random nucleotides, a template-switch adaptor tagged each individual cDNA molecule. In TCRdb, the 5' RACE reads were re-called with MiXCR into one record per CDR3 protein. The top ten hold roughly 18% of the sample, which has 700,000 to 1,000,000 distinct CDR3 sequences, around 45% seen once. CDR1 MNHEY and CDR2 SVGEGT come from the germline V gene. V lost 8 bases and J lost 12, with 20 bases in between. This CDR3 comprises 13 residues. Sample donors were healthy Caucasian individuals that came from Russia, aged roughly 6 to 100. This clonotype was seen more than once but under ten times.

The gene calls are TRBV6-2 or TRBV6-3 and TRBJ2-1; perhaps TRBD1 as D (6 bases). This TCR was sampled from a man in his fifties or sixties in good health. Sequenced material: blood. The CDR3 region is CASAQGNRAWQFF. Written as DNA, the CDR3 is TGTGCCAGCGCCCAGGGGAATAGGGCCTGGCAGTTCTTC.